This T cell receptor (beta chain) was sequenced during a study of T cell changes during pregnancy in multiple sclerosis. Germline CDR1 reads SGHNT; CDR2 reads YYREEE (reference sequence). The germline V and J ends were trimmed by 0 bases and 2 bases, with 14 bases remaining between them. The CDR3 is 16 amino acids. Assay: immunoSEQ multiplex PCR; the TCRdb copy retains only in-frame clones and omits some. The table has around 45,000 clones, 75% to 95% seen once. This sequence was found in a female donor with multiple sclerosis, enrolled in a pregnancy study. Source: CD4+ T cells from peripheral blood mononuclear cells, taken before pregnancy. J is TRBJ2-5 and V is TRBV5-4, with D unresolved. CDR3 DNA: TGTGCCAGCAGCTTGGATAGACATTCCTCACAAGAGACCCAGTACTTC. Translating gives CASSLDRHSSQETQYF.